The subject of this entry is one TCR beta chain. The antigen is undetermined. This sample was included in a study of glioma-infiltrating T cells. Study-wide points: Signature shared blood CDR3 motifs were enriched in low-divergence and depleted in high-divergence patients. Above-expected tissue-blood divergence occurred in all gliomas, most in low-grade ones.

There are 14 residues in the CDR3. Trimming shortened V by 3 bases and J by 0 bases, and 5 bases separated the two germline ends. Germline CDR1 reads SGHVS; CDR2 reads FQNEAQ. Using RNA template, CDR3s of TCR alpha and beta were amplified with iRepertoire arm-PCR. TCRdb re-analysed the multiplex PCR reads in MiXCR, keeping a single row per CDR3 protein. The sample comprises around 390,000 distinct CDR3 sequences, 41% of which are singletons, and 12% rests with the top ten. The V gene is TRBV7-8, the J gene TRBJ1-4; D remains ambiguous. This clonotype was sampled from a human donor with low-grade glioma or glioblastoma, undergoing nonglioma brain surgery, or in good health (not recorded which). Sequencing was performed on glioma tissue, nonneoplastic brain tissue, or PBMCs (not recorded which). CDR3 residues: CASSLTTTNEKLFF. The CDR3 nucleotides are TGTGCCAGCAGCTTGACAACAACTAATGAAAAACTGTTTTTT.